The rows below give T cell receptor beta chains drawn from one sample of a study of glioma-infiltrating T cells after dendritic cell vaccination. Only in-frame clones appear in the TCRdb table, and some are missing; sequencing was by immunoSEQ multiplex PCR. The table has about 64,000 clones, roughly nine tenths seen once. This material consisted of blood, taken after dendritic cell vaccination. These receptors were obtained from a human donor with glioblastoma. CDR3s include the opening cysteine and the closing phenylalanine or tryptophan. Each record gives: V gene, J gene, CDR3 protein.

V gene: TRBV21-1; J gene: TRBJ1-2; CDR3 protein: CASSTRPGQYGYTF
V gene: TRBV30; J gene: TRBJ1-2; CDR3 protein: CAWYVPGQGARYTF
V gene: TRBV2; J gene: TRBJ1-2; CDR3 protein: CASIPKGTGGKANYGYTF
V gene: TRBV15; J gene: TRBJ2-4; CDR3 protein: CATSRETSGRWSKNIQYF
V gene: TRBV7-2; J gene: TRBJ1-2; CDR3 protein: CASSTRGRDRIANYGYTF
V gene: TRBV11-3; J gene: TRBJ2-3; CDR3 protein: CASSQRDSIYLGDTQYF
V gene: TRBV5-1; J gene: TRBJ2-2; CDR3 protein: CASSLEAPRQGNTGELFF
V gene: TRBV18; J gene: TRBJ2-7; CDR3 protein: CASSRGQGDEQYF
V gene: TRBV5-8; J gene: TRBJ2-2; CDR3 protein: CASSSGLAANTGELFF
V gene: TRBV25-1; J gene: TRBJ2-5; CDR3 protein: CASTPSSGIAGGWETQYF
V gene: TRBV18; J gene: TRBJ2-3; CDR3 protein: CASSPGIAGRTDTQYF
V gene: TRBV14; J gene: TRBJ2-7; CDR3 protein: CASSQEGGRRYEQYF
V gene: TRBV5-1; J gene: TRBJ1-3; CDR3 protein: CASSFRTGTNGNTIYF
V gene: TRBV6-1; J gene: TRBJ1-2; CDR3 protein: CASSFRDSVGYTF
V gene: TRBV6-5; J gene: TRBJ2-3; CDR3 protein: CASRTSGHSTDTQYF
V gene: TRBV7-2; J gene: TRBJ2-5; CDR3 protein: CASSLSGHLDGETQYF
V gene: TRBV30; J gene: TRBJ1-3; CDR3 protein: CAWSVPAGTGNTIYF
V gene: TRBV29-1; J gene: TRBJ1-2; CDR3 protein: CGHNGQGGYGYTF
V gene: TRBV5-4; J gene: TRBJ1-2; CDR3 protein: CASSATGVYGYTF
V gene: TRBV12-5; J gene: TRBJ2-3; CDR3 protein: CASGPGILGSDTQYF
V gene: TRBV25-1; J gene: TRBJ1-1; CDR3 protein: CASSARQGLIGTEAFF
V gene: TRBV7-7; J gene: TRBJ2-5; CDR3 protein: CASSPQPLTGQETQYF
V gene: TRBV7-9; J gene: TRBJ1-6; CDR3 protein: CASSLHRTGSNSPLHF
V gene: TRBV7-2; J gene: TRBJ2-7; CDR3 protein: CASSWAGGLANEQYF
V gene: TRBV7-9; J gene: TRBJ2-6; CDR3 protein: CASRLQGSGANVLTF
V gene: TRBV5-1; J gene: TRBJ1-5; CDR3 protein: CASSLGGRGNQPQHF
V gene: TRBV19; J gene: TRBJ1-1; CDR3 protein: CASSTGQGKGTEAFF
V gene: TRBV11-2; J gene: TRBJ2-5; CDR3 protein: CASRLTGETQYF
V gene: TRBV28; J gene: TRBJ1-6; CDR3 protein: CASSSPGESPLHF
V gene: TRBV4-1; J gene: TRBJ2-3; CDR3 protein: CASSQGGGPNTDTQYF
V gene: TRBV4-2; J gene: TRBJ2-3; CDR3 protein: CASSQSTDRGGNTQYF
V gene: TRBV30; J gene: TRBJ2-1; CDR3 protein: CAWSLGASSYNEQFF
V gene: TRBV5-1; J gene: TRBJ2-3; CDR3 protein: CASSLALAGGGDTQYF
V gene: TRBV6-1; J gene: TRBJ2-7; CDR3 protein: CASSPGQVPTNEQYF